This entry describes one T cell receptor beta chain. Its antigen is undetermined. CDR1 is SGHTA, CDR2 FQGTGA, per germline. J was trimmed by 6 bases and V by 5 bases; bases with no gene match: 10. The CDR3 loop spans 15 amino acids. This specimen comes from a study of persistence of HIV-infected CD4 T cells. The stimulus was an HIV-1 Gag 15-mer peptide pool, roughly 1 ug/peptide/mL. Memory cells lacking CD40L and CD69 with high CD45RO were sorted. The immunoSEQ assay was version 4, run in survey mode. Sequencing used immunoSEQ multiplex PCR; TCRdb keeps in-frame clones, though not all of them. The table has some 39,000 clones, 75% to 90% seen once.

This chain joins TRBV7-3 and TRBJ1-1, with 9 nucleotides matching TRBD1. The clonotype originates from an adult with HIV. The donor label of this sample is uncertain. Specimen: cultured CD4+ T cells from PBMCs, collected from a patient who received antiretroviral therapy. CDR3 DNA: TGTGCCAGCAGCCTATCGGACAGGGGACGCTCTGAAGCTTTCTTT. Protein sequence: CASSLSDRGRSEAFF. Combining the CDR3 with reference TRBV7-3 and TRBJ1-1 gives the whole variable domain GAGVSQTPSNKVTEKGKYVELRCDPISGHTALYWYRQSLGQGPEFLIYFQGTGAADDSGLPNDRFFAVRPEGSVSTLKIQRTERGDSAVYLCASSLSDRGRSEAFFGQGTRLTVV.